One and the same sample provided the 17 T cell receptor beta chains below, sequenced in a study of CD8 T cells in ankylosing spondylitis. Study-level results: For ankylosing spondylitis blood, a TCR beta motif of 7 or 8 highly homologous variants appeared characteristic.

TCRdb re-derived calls from the 5' RACE reads in MiXCR, one entry per CDR3 protein. Of about 750,000 distinct CDR3 sequences listed, over 15% are singletons. Antigens for these TCRs are unknown. Sequencing input: blood, either unsorted or a sorted T cell fraction (not recorded which). The receptors here all came from a male donor with ankylosing spondylitis.

The chain employs TRBV28 and TRBJ2-7; D ambiguous. Looked up from germline, CDR1 is MDHEN and CDR2 is SYDVKM. This CDR3 contains 11 residues. Trimming took off 6 bases at V and 7 bases at J, with 10 bases between the two ends. CDR3 loop: CASSPLVEQYF. The DNA for the CDR3 is TGTGCCAGCAGCCCCCTCGTTGAGCAGTACTTC.

This clonotype appeared many times. The chain links TRBV5-1 to TRBJ2-2, with D uncertain. Trimming stripped 2 bases from V and 6 bases from J, with 11 bases between. Germline CDR1 SGHRS, CDR2 YFSETQ. The CDR3 extends over 14 amino acids. The CDR3 sequence is CASSFSSGSGELFF. The CDR3 DNA reads TGCGCCAGCAGCTTTAGTTCAGGATCCGGGGAGCTGTTTTTT. The variable domain in full, with the rest retrieved from reference TRBV5-1 and TRBJ2-2, is KAGVTQTPRYLIKTRGQQVTLSCSPISGHRSVSWYQQTPGQGLQFLFEYFSETQRNKGNFPGRFSGRQFSNSRSEMNVSTLELGDSALYLCASSFSSGSGELFFGEGSRLTVL.

This sequence joins TRBV12-3 or TRBV12-4 and TRBJ2-6; 7 nucleotides line up with TRBD1. The V gene end was trimmed by 5 bases and the J gene end by 2 bases; junction bases not matched to a gene: 9. The length of the CDR3 is 17 residues. The CDR3 is CASSTARTGAGANVLTF. CDR3 DNA sequence: TGTGCCAGCAGTACCGCCAGAACAGGGGCTGGGGCCAACGTCCTGACTTTC.

This clonotype turned up a few times. In DNA, the CDR3 is TGCGCCAGCAGCCTCGGGACAGGGGTTCAAGAGACCCAGTACTTC. It yields the protein CASSLGTGVQETQYF. V is TRBV4-1 and J is TRBJ2-5; the match to TRBD1 covers 10 bases. Germline-derived CDR1 and CDR2 are MGHRA and YSYEKL. V lost 4 bases, J lost 2 bases, and 4 bases stayed unmatched. The CDR3 is 15 amino acids.

This clonotype has a handful of counts. The chain recombines TRBV30 with TRBJ2-7; D is ambiguous. The CDR3 runs 12 residues. Per the germline V gene, CDR1 is GTSNPN and CDR2 is SVGIG (reference sequence). The germline V and J ends were trimmed by 4 bases and 2 bases, with 9 bases remaining between them. In DNA form, the CDR3 reads TGTGCCTGGACAGGCGGCACCTACGAGCAGTACTTC. As protein: CAWTGGTYEQYF.

As regards this clonotype: A clone one base away is much larger, so this may be a read error. J is TRBJ1-1 and V is TRBV28, with TRBD1 matching over 10 bases. The V and J ends lost 5 bases and 0 bases, in that order; junction bases with no gene match: 6. Germline CDR1 is MDHEN and CDR2 is SYDVKM. This CDR3 comprises 16 residues. The CDR3 spells CASSPQGQGMNTEAFF. CDR3 DNA: TGTGCCAGCAGTCCCCAGGGACAGGGGATGAACACTGAAGCTTTCTTT. Variable domain in full (rest from reference TRBV28 and TRBJ1-1): DVKVTQSSRYLVKRTGEKVFLECVQDMDHENMFWYRQDPGLGLRLIYFSYDVKMKEKGDIPEGYSVSREKKERFSLILESASTNQTSMYLCASSPQGQGMNTEAFFGQGTRLTVV.

The rearrangement joins TRBV9 to TRBJ1-2, with 8 bases that match TRBD1. The ends lost 0 bases at V and 6 bases at J; junction bases unmatched: 28. The germline CDR1 and CDR2 sequences are SGDLS and YYNGEE. The CDR3 runs to 22 residues. This chain's CDR3 is CASSVASHEALPRLQGADGYTF. The CDR3, as DNA: TGTGCCAGCAGCGTAGCCTCACACGAGGCACTACCACGGTTGCAGGGGGCGGATGGCTACACCTTC.

This clonotype has a handful of counts. The V call is TRBV4-3, the J call TRBJ2-1, with a weak D call TRBD1 (8 bases). The CDR3 has 15 amino acids. Looked up from germline, CDR1 is LGHNA and CDR2 is YSLEER. V was trimmed by 0 bases and J by 5 bases, leaving 11 bases between them. The CDR3 spells CASSQEQGGNNEQFF. CDR3 DNA sequence: TGCGCCAGCAGCCAAGAACAGGGGGGGAACAATGAGCAGTTCTTC.

The rearrangement links TRBV6-1 to TRBJ1-5, with 9 bases aligning to TRBD1. The CDR3 contains 15 residues. V lost 5 bases to trimming and J lost 7 bases; unmatched junction nucleotides: 9. Germline CDR1 and CDR2: MNHNS and SASEGT. CDR3 sequence: CASSPQGAVEQPQHF. CDR3 coding DNA: TGTGCCAGCAGTCCACAGGGGGCGGTGGAGCAGCCCCAGCATTTT.

This clonotype was counted only a few times. This rearrangement joins TRBV4-2 to TRBJ2-3; no clear D. CDR1 is LGHNA and CDR2 is YNFKEQ in the germline V gene. Trimming left V 0 bases short and J 11 bases short, with 9 bases between. This CDR3 has 12 residues. CDR3 region: CASSQDAAVQYF. CDR3 nucleotides: TGTGCCAGCAGCCAAGATGCCGCAGTGCAGTATTTT.

The chain links TRBV20-1 to TRBJ1-6; D is unclear. The CDR3 extends over 12 amino acids. V lost 0 bases and J 9 bases, leaving 6 bases between the germline ends. Germline V gene sequence: CDR1 DFQATT, CDR2 SNEGSKA (reference sequence). CDR3 region: CSARDRVSPLHF. DNA of the CDR3: TGCAGTGCTAGAGATCGGGTTTCACCCCTCCACTTT.

The V and J genes are TRBV30 and TRBJ1-1; D is perhaps TRBD1 (6 bases). V was pared by 0 bases and J by 8 bases, with 16 bases between. Germline CDR1 GTSNPN, CDR2 SVGIG (reference sequence). CDR3 length: 14 residues. The CDR3 region is CAWSVDTGKREAFF. The CDR3 nucleotides are TGTGCCTGGAGTGTAGACACAGGGAAACGGGAAGCTTTCTTT. The entire variable domain, with the rest obtained from reference TRBV30 and TRBJ1-1, is as follows: SQTIHQWPATLVQPVGSPLSLECTVEGTSNPNLYWYRQAAGRGLQLLFYSVGIGQISSEVPQNLSASRPQDRQFILSSKKLLLSDSGFYLCAWSVDTGKREAFFGQGTRLTVV.

On this clonotype itself: A much larger clone differs from this one at a single base, so this may be a read error. V is TRBV7-6 and J is TRBJ2-7, with TRBD2 matching 8 bases. The V gene's germline CDR1 is SGHVS and CDR2 FNYEAQ. This CDR3 comprises 13 residues. V trimming: 5 bases; J trimming: 3 bases; junction bases outside the gene matches: 3. DNA of the CDR3: TGTGCCAGCAGCACGGGACTAGGCTACGAGCAGTACTTC. Its protein product is CASSTGLGYEQYF. Full variable domain (missing parts from reference TRBV7-6 and TRBJ2-7): GAGVSQSPRYKVTKRGQDVALRCDPISGHVSLYWYRQALGQGPEFLTYFNYEAQQDKSGLPNDRFSAERPEGSISTLTIQRTEQRDSAMYRCASSTGLGYEQYFGPGTRLTVT.

Only a few counts were recorded for this clonotype. The chain links TRBV30 to TRBJ2-5; a possible D gene is TRBD2 (5 bases). With 8 bases removed from V and 5 bases from J, the gap between germline ends came to 18 bases. This CDR3 is 13 amino acids long. From germline, CDR1 is GTSNPN and CDR2 SVGIG (reference sequence). For the CDR3, the DNA is TGTGCCAGCAAGTGGACGGGATCGGAGACCCAGTACTTC. Its protein is CASKWTGSETQYF.

This clonotype was seen only a few times. CDR3: CASSDPGSTYEQYF. DNA of the CDR3: TGTGCCAGCAGCGATCCGGGATCTACCTACGAGCAGTACTTC. The rearrangement uses TRBV12-3 or TRBV12-4 and TRBJ2-7; D perhaps matches TRBD2 (5 bases). With 6 bases removed from V and 2 bases from J, the gap between germline ends came to 14 bases. The CDR3 is 14 residues long.

The chain is built from TRBV5-1 and TRBJ2-2; TRBD2 agrees at 7 bases. Trimming cost V 2 bases and J 4 bases; bases outside gene matches: 11. This CDR3 has 17 residues. Germline CDR1 and CDR2: SGHRS and YFSETQ. The CDR3 DNA reads TGCGCCAGCAGCTTATTTCGAGCGGGACTCGGCACCGGGGAGCTGTTTTTT. Translating it yields CASSLFRAGLGTGELFF.

This clonotype was picked up a small number of times. The V gene is TRBV10-3, the J gene TRBJ2-7; 9 nucleotides match TRBD2. Germline values: CDR1 ENHRY, CDR2 SYGVKD. The CDR3 is made up of 16 amino acids. V shed 0 bases and J 5 bases; nucleotides not matched to a gene: 8. CDR3 residues: CAISESIGGGRDEQYF. CDR3 sequence (DNA): TGTGCCATCAGTGAGTCGATAGGAGGCGGGAGGGACGAGCAGTACTTC.